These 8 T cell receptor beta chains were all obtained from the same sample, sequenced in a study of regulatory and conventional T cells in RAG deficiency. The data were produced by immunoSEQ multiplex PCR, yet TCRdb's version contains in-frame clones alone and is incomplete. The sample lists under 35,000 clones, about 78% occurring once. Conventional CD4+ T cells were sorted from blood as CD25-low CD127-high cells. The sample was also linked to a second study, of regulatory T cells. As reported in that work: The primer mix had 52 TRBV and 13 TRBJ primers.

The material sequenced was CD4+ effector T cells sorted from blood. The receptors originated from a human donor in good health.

The CDR3 spells CASSELGLANTGELFF. CDR3 DNA: TGCGCCAGCAGTGAGCTGGGACTAGCGAACACCGGGGAGCTGTTTTTT. The V and J genes are TRBV10-1 and TRBJ2-2; 8 bases fit TRBD2. From germline, CDR1 is WNHNN and CDR2 SYGVQD (reference sequence). The CDR3 is 16 residues long. J was trimmed by 0 bases and V by 2 bases; bases with no gene match: 2.

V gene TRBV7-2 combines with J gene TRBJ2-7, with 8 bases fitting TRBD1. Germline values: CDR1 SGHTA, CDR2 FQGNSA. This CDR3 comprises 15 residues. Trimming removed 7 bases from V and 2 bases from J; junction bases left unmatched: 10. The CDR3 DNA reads TGTGCCAGCAAACTCCGGACAGGGTCGCCCTACGAGCAGTACTTC. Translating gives CASKLRTGSPYEQYF.

CDR3 DNA sequence: TGTGCCAGCGGCAGGGTCATGAACACTGAAGCTTTCTTT. This sequence encodes CASGRVMNTEAFF. The chain links TRBV9 to TRBJ1-1, with D possibly TRBD1 on 5 matching bases. CDR3 size: 13 residues. Looked up from germline, CDR1 is SGDLS and CDR2 is YYNGEE. V was pared by 7 bases and J by 0 bases, with 10 bases between.

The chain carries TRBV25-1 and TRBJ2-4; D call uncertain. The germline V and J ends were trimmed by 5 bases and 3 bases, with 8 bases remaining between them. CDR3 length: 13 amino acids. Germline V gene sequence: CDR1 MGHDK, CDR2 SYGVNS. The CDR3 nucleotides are TGTGCCAGCAGTAGTGGGTACAAAAACATTCAGTACTTC. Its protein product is CASSSGYKNIQYF.

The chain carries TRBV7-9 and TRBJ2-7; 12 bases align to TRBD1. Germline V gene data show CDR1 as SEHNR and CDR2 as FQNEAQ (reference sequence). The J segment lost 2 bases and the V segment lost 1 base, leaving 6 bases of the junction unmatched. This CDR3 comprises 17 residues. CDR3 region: CASSLGMGQGAAYEQYF. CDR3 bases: TGTGCCAGCAGCTTAGGTATGGGACAGGGGGCGGCCTACGAGCAGTACTTC.

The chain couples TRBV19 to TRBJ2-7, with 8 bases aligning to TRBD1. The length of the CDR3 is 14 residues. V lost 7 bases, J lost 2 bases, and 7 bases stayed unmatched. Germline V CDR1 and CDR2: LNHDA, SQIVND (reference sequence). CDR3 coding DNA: TGTGCCAGTAAACTGGACAGGGCGACCTACGAGCAGTACTTC. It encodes CASKLDRATYEQYF.

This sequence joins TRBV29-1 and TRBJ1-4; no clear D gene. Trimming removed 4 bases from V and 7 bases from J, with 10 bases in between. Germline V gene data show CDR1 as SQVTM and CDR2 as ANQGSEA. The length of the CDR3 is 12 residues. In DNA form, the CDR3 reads TGCAGCGTTGCGGCTGCTGGTGAAAAACTGTTTTTT. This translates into CSVAAAGEKLFF.

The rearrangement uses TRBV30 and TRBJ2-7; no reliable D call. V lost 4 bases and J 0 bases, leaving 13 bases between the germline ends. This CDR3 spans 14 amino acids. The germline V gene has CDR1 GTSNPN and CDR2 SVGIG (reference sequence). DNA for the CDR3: TGTGCCTGGACCCCTCCGGGCAGCTCCTACGAGCAGTACTTC. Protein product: CAWTPPGSSYEQYF.